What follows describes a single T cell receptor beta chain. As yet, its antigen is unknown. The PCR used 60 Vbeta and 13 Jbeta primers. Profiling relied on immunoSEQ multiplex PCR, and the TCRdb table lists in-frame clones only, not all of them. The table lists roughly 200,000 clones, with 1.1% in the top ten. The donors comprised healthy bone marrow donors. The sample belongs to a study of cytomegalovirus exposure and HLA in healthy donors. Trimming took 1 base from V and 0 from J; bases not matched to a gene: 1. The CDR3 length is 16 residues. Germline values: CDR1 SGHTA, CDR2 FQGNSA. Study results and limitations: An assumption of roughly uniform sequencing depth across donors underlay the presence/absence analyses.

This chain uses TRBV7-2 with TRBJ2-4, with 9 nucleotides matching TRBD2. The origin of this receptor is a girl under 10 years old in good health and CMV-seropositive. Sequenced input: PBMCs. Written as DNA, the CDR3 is TGTGCCAGCAGCTTAGAACTAGCGGGAGCCAAAAACATTCAGTACTTC. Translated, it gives CASSLELAGAKNIQYF.